These 6 T cell receptor beta chains were all obtained from the same sample, sequenced in a study of T-cell reconstitution after alpha-beta-depleted transplantation in children. Unique molecular identifiers were incorporated into the prepared TCRbeta library. Using its own MiXCR run on the PCR reads, TCRdb lists one record per CDR3 protein. This table holds about 540,000 distinct CDR3 sequences, around 27% found once. The sample in question was PBMCs, obtained before TCRalphabeta/CD19-depleted stem cell transplant. The source of these receptors is a boy in the first two years of life with Wiskott-Aldrich syndrome, due to receive a stem cell transplant.

The rearrangement uses TRBV5-1 and TRBJ2-1; 8 positions match TRBD1. The CDR3 covers 15 residues. The V gene's germline CDR1 is SGHRS and CDR2 YFSETQ. With V trimmed by 0 bases and J by 10 bases, 9 bases remained unmatched. CDR3 coding DNA: TGCGCCAGCAGCTTGGAGCAGGGGGCGAGACAGGAGCAGTTCTTC. Encoded protein: CASSLEQGARQEQFF.

This chain's CDR3 is CASSITSGSTDTQYF. The CDR3 region has the DNA TGTGCCAGCAGCATCACTAGCGGGAGTACAGATACGCAGTATTTT. The chain uses TRBV11-3 and TRBJ2-3; the match to TRBD2 covers 11 bases. In germline, CDR1 is SGHNT, CDR2 YENEEA. Unmatched junction bases numbered 4, after V lost 5 bases and J lost 3 bases. This CDR3 is 15 amino acids long.

This clonotype turned up a few times. CDR3 nucleotides: TGTGCCAGCAGCTCCTCGCGTGACACGGGGTACAATGAGCAGTTCTTC. Protein: CASSSSRDTGYNEQFF. V usage is TRBV5-6 and J usage is TRBJ2-1; tentative D call: TRBD2 (5 bases). V lost 3 bases to trimming and J lost 4 bases, with 17 bases between them. Germline CDR1 SGHDT, CDR2 YYEEEE. CDR3 length: 16 amino acids.

Here the CDR3 DNA reads TGCAGTGCAGCCGATGGGGCGAACACTGAAGCTTTCTTT. Amino acid sequence: CSAADGANTEAFF. The chain employs TRBV20-1 and TRBJ1-1; D might be TRBD1 (5 bases). CDR3 size: 13 residues. V was clipped by 6 bases and J by 1 base, with 12 bases between them. CDR1 is DFQATT, CDR2 SNEGSKA, per germline (reference sequence).

The rearrangement uses TRBV15 and TRBJ2-1, with 7 positions matching TRBD1. Germline CDR1 is LNHNV and CDR2 is YYDKDF (reference sequence). V lost 4 bases, J lost 4 bases, and 7 bases stayed unmatched. The length of the CDR3 is 15 residues. CDR3 sequence (DNA): TGTGCCACCAGCAACCTAGGGGGCGCGTACAATGAGCAGTTCTTC. This translates into CATSNLGGAYNEQFF.

V and J are TRBV30 and TRBJ1-5; D is unclear. Per the germline V gene, CDR1 is GTSNPN and CDR2 is SVGIG (reference sequence). Trimming pared 1 base from V and 7 bases from J, leaving 11 bases between. This CDR3 contains 13 residues. The CDR3 spells CAWSAGNQQPQHF. Here the CDR3 DNA reads TGTGCCTGGAGTGCTGGGAACCAGCAGCCCCAGCATTTT.